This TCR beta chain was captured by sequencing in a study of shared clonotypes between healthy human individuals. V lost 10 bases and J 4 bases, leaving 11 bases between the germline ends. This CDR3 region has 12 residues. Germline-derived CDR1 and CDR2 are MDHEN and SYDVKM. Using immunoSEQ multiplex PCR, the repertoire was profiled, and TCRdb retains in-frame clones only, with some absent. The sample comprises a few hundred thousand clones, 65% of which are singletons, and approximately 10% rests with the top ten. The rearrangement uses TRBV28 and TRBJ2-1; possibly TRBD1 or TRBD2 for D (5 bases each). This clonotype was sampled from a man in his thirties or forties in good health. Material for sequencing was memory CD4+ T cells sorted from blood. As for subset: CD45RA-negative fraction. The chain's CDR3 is CAIRDGYNEQFF. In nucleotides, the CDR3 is TGTGCCATCAGGGACGGTTACAATGAGCAGTTCTTC.